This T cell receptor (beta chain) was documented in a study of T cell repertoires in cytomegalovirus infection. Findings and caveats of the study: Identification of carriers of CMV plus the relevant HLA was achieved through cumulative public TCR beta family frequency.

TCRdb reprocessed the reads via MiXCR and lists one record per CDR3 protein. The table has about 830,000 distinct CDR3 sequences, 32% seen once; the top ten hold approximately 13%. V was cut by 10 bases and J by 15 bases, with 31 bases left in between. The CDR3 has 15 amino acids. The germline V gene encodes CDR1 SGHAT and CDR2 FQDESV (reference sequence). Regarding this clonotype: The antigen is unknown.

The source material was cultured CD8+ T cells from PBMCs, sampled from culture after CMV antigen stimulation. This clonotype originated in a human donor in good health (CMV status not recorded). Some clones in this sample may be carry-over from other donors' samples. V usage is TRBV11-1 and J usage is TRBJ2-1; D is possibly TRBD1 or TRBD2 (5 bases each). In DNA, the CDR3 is TGTGCCACCAAGCCCTCCCCCAGTGGGACCACCTCCCTGTTCTTC. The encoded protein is CATKPSPSGTTSLFF.